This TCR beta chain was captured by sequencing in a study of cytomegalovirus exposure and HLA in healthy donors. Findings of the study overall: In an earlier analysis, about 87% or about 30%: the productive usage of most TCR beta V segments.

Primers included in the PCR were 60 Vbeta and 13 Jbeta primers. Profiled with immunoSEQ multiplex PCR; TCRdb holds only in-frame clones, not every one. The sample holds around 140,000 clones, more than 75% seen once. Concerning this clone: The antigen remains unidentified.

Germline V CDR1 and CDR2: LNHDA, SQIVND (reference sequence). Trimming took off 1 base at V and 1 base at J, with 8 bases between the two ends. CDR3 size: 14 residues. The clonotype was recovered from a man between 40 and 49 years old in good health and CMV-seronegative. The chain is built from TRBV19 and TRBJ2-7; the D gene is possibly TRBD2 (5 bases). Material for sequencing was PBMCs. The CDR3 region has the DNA TGTGCCAGTAGTATAGGAGGGAAGTCCTACGAGCAGTACTTC. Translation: CASSIGGKSYEQYF.